The 21 T cell receptor beta chains reported below all come from one sample, sequenced in a study of blood T cell repertoires in COVID-19. The assay was immunoSEQ multiplex PCR, and TCRdb's table has in-frame clones only and misses some. The data contain 50,000 to 60,000 clones, approximately 84% of them singletons. Sample: peripheral blood. The receptor set was obtained from a man older than 75 with COVID-19, enrolled during active disease.

This chain joins TRBV4-3 and TRBJ2-2; 8 nucleotides align to TRBD2. CDR1 LGHNA and CDR2 YSLEER come from the germline V gene. The CDR3 runs 19 residues. Trimming at V came to 5 bases and at J to 0 bases, leaving 14 bases not matched to a gene. CDR3 loop: CASSRAFLSGKTNTGELFF. The CDR3 nucleotides read TGCGCCAGCAGCAGGGCGTTTCTTAGCGGGAAGACGAACACCGGGGAGCTGTTTTTT.

This sequence joins TRBV5-4 and TRBJ1-3; no clear D. The CDR3 loop spans 13 amino acids. V lost 4 bases to trimming and J lost 0 bases, with 5 bases between them. The germline gives CDR1 SGHNT, CDR2 YYREEE (reference sequence). The CDR3 nucleotides read TGTGCCAGCAGCCTTCCCTCTGGAAACACCATATATTTT. Translation gives CASSLPSGNTIYF.

The gene calls are TRBV18 and TRBJ1-5, with D possibly matching TRBD1 (6 bases). CDR1 KGHSH and CDR2 LQKENI come from the germline V gene. The CDR3 contains 14 residues. Trimming pared 3 bases from V and 4 bases from J, leaving 10 bases between. The CDR3 coding sequence is TGTGCCAGCTCACCTCAAGGGGGTAATCAGCCCCAGCATTTT. Translating it yields CASSPQGGNQPQHF.

The V and J genes are TRBV29-1 and TRBJ2-7, with TRBD1 matching 8 bases. CDR1 and CDR2 from the germline V gene are SQVTM and ANQGSEA. The CDR3 runs to 14 residues. V trimming: 6 bases; J trimming: 4 bases; junction bases outside the gene matches: 11. CDR3 amino acids: CSVVLDRGTYEQYF. CDR3 in DNA: TGCAGCGTGGTGTTAGACAGGGGCACTTACGAGCAGTACTTC.

This clone was detected only a few times. The rearrangement uses TRBV2 and TRBJ2-2; D not certain. The CDR3 totals 15 residues. The germline V and J ends were trimmed by 6 bases and 4 bases, with 15 bases remaining between them. Germline V gene lookup returns CDR1 SNHLY and CDR2 FYNNEI. CDR3 DNA sequence: TGTGCCAGCAGCCCCTTGCCGATTAGCACCGGGGAGCTGTTTTTT. It is translated as CASSPLPISTGELFF.

The rearrangement joins TRBV11-3 to TRBJ1-3; unclear D gene. The V gene lost 3 bases and the J gene lost 2 bases, with 8 bases spanning the gap. Germline assignment: CDR1 SGHNT and CDR2 YENEEA. The length of the CDR3 is 14 residues. In nucleotides, the CDR3 is TGTGCCAGCAGCTTCGCGGGTGCTGGAAACACCATATATTTT. Translating gives CASSFAGAGNTIYF.

The chain links TRBV10-3 to TRBJ1-1; 9 nucleotides agree with TRBD1. Germline V gene data show CDR1 as ENHRY and CDR2 as SYGVKD. V lost 10 bases and J lost 4; bases outside the gene matches: 10. The CDR3 contains 14 residues. CDR3 region: CATCRDRDGTEAFF. The CDR3 bases are TGTGCCACCTGCCGGGACAGGGATGGCACTGAAGCTTTCTTT.

The chain combines TRBV27 with TRBJ1-2; possibly TRBD1 for D (6 bases). The CDR3 length is 15 residues. Germline V gives CDR1 MNHEY, CDR2 SMNVEV (reference sequence). Trimming removed 1 base from V and 4 bases from J, with 13 bases in between. DNA for the CDR3: TGTGCCAGCAGTTTATATCCAGGGGCGGGCTATGGCTACACCTTC. This encodes CASSLYPGAGYGYTF.

V and J are TRBV12-3 or TRBV12-4 and TRBJ1-5, with a tentative D call TRBD1 (5 bases). V lost 5 bases and J 6 bases, leaving 11 bases between the germline ends. This CDR3 is 13 amino acids long. CDR3 in amino acids: CASSPDKFQPQHF. CDR3 DNA: TGTGCCAGCAGTCCGGACAAATTTCAGCCCCAGCATTTT.

Only a few counts were recorded for this clone. The CDR3 is CAISERGRSYRSNQPQHF. In DNA form, the CDR3 reads TGTGCCATCAGTGAGAGGGGCCGGAGCTATCGGAGCAATCAGCCCCAGCATTTT. The chain links TRBV10-3 to TRBJ1-5; D is possibly TRBD1 (5 bases). V gave up 2 bases and J gave up 1 base, with 18 bases separating them. The CDR3 length is 18 residues. From germline, CDR1 is ENHRY and CDR2 SYGVKD.

The chain uses TRBV11-2 and TRBJ2-1, with a tentative D call TRBD2 (5 bases). The CDR3 has 15 amino acids. Germline lookup yields CDR1 SGHAT and CDR2 FQNNGV. V lost 2 bases, J lost 5 bases, and 13 bases lay in between. The CDR3 DNA reads as TGTGCCAGCAGCTTATACGGGGTGGGAGACAATGAGCAGTTCTTC. As protein: CASSLYGVGDNEQFF.

The rearrangement joins TRBV7-2 to TRBJ2-7; D unclear. This CDR3 is built from 14 residues. Trimming pared 5 bases from V and 5 bases from J, leaving 16 bases between. Germline CDR1 SGHTA, CDR2 FQGNSA. This CDR3 reads CASSSDPYLNEQYF. In nucleotides, the CDR3 is TGTGCCAGCAGCAGCGACCCCTATCTTAACGAGCAGTACTTC.

J is TRBJ2-7 and V is TRBV6-2 or TRBV6-3; 8 nucleotides align to TRBD2. CDR1 and CDR2 from the germline V gene are MNHEY and SVGEGT. The CDR3 totals 14 residues. With 4 bases clipped from V and 0 bases from J, the junction kept 2 bases outside the gene matches. The CDR3 here is CASSSLAGSYEQYV. CDR3 DNA sequence: TGTGCCAGCAGTTCCCTAGCGGGCTCCTACGAGCAGTACGTC.

The chain uses TRBV29-1 and TRBJ1-1; D remains ambiguous. The CDR3 is 14 amino acids. CDR1 and CDR2 from the germline V gene are SQVTM and ANQGSEA. Deletions cut 5 bases from V and 5 bases from J, with 18 bases between. The CDR3 nucleotides are TGCAGCGTTTTCCGACCCAGTGGCAGGACTGAAGCTTTCTTT. Its translation: CSVFRPSGRTEAFF.

This rearrangement joins TRBV7-2 to TRBJ2-5, with TRBD2 matching 8 bases. This CDR3 has 16 amino acids. The J segment lost 5 bases and the V segment lost 4 bases, leaving 12 bases of the junction unmatched. CDR1 and CDR2 (germline): SGHTA, FQGNSA. In DNA, the CDR3 is TGTGCCAGCAGCTATCAAGTAGCGGGATCGGGTGAGACCCAGTACTTC. Translated: CASSYQVAGSGETQYF.

V usage is TRBV4-3 and J usage is TRBJ1-6, with TRBD1 as a possible D gene (6 bases). CDR3 size: 16 residues. V lost 0 bases to trimming and J lost 2 bases, with 8 bases between them. CDR1 LGHNA and CDR2 YSLEER come from the germline V gene. The CDR3 spells CASSQDAGAYNSPLHF. In DNA, the CDR3 is TGCGCCAGCAGCCAAGATGCAGGGGCCTATAATTCACCCCTCCACTTT.

This clone was counted once. CDR3 DNA sequence: TGTGCCAGCAGCCAAAGGGGAACAGATACGCAGTATTTT. Amino acids: CASSQRGTDTQYF. This chain links TRBV7-3 with TRBJ2-3; a possible D gene is TRBD1 (5 bases). Per the germline V gene, CDR1 is SGHTA and CDR2 is FQGTGA. Trimming cost V 5 bases and J 3 bases, with 9 bases left between them. This CDR3 has 13 amino acids.

V and J are TRBV7-2 and TRBJ2-5; D not resolved. Germline V gene lookup returns CDR1 SGHTA and CDR2 FQGNSA. This CDR3 region has 16 residues. V was pared by 0 bases and J by 5 bases, with 16 bases between. The chain's CDR3 is CASSLAGNIALETQYF. CDR3 DNA sequence: TGTGCCAGCAGCTTAGCGGGTAATATAGCTTTGGAGACCCAGTACTTC.

This chain uses TRBV7-6 with TRBJ1-5; the D is unclear. CDR3 length: 15 amino acids. V was clipped by 1 base and J by 0 bases, with 7 bases between them. Germline-derived CDR1 and CDR2 are SGHVS and FNYEAQ. CDR3 nucleotide sequence: TGTGCCAGCAGCTTAGGACTCTTTAGCAATCAGCCCCAGCATTTT. Protein product: CASSLGLFSNQPQHF.

The rearrangement joins TRBV14 to TRBJ1-1; D remains ambiguous. CDR1 is SGHDN and CDR2 is FVKESK in the germline V gene. With 1 base removed from V and 1 base from J, the gap between germline ends came to 10 bases. The CDR3 spans 15 residues. As DNA, the CDR3 is TGTGCCAGCAGCCAAGTGTTGCCAGGGAACACTGAAGCTTTCTTT. It codes for CASSQVLPGNTEAFF.

Remarks on this clone: The sample carries other DNA sequences with the same CDR3. V gene TRBV5-1 combines with J gene TRBJ2-2, with D perhaps matching TRBD2 (5 bases). V gave up 2 bases and J gave up 4 bases, with 6 bases separating them. The CDR3 is made up of 13 amino acids. Germline lookup yields CDR1 SGHRS and CDR2 YFSETQ. CDR3 in amino acids: CASSLGGTGELFF. CDR3 DNA sequence: TGCGCCAGCAGCTTAGGAGGCACCGGGGAGCTGTTTTTT.